This T cell receptor beta chain was identified during a study of OX40 agonist ivuxolimab in advanced cancers. Overall study context: Previous treatment with anti-PD-1, anti-PD-L1 or anti-CTLA-4 therapy was allowed; under 50% had received some. Findings and limits, study-wide: CD4+ T cells averaged fewer expanded clones than CD8+ T cells. At doses 0.1 to 3.0 mg/kg, CD4+ and CD8+ clones expanded. Normalized T-cell clonal expansion was also low in a subset of nonresponders.

The CDR3 extends over 16 amino acids. Turning to this clone: Its cognate antigen is unknown.

Measured with immunoSEQ multiplex PCR; TCRdb has only the in-frame clones, and not every one. The data show 35,000 to 40,000 clones, with about 80% seen just once and about 8% held by the top ten. This sequence joins TRBV21-1 and TRBJ2-1; TRBD1, as called in the table, went unchecked against the DNA. TRBV21-1 is a pseudogene locus. The origin of this receptor is an adult with an advanced solid tumor such as melanoma, head and neck, liver or kidney cancer. The material was CD4+ or CD8+ T cells sorted from blood, obtained in a trial of the OX40 agonist ivuxolimab. This chain's CDR3 is CASSNPEWGPYNEQFF. Written as DNA, the CDR3 is TGTGCCAGCAGCAACCCTGAGTGGGGGCCATACAATGAGCAGTTCTTC.